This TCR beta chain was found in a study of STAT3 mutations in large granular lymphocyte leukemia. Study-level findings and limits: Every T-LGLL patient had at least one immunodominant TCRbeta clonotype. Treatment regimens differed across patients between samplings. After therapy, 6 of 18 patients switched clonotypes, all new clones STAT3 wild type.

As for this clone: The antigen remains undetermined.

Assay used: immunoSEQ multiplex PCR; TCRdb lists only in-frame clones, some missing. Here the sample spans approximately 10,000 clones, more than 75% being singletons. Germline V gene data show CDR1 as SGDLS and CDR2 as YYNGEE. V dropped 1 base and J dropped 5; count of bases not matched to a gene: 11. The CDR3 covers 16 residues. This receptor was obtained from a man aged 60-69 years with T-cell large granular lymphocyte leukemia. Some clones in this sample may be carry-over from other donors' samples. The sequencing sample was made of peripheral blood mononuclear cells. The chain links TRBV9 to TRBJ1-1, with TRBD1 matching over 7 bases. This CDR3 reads CASSVRQGGTGTEAFF. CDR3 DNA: TGTGCCAGCAGCGTACGACAGGGAGGAACTGGAACTGAAGCTTTCTTT.